A single sample gave rise to the 18 T cell receptor beta chains below, sequenced in a study of blood T cell repertoires in COVID-19. The protocol was immunoSEQ multiplex PCR, while the TCRdb copy is restricted to in-frame clones and leaves out a portion. The sample yields 150,000 to 200,000 clones, more than 75% seen once. Sequencing used PBMCs or T cells enriched from blood (not recorded which). The receptors shown here come from a woman in her 50s who had recovered from COVID-19.

CDR3 coding DNA: TGTGCCAGCAGTACCGACAGGGGAGGAAAACTGTTTTTT. This encodes CASSTDRGGKLFF. The chain recombines TRBV2 with TRBJ1-4; 8 bases are shared with TRBD1. V trimming: 5 bases; J trimming: 10 bases; junction bases outside the gene matches: 6. This CDR3 has 13 residues. The germline V gene encodes CDR1 SNHLY and CDR2 FYNNEI.

This clone has only one observation. The V gene is TRBV5-1, the J gene TRBJ2-6; TRBD1 matches at 10 bases. The trim removed 5 bases at V and 0 bases at J, leaving 5 bases unmatched. This CDR3 has 17 amino acids. The germline V gene encodes CDR1 SGHRS and CDR2 YFSETQ. The CDR3 loop is CASSVGTGASGANVLTF. CDR3 coding DNA: TGCGCCAGCAGTGTCGGGACAGGGGCCTCTGGGGCCAACGTCCTGACTTTC.

This clone was observed a single time. The V call is TRBV7-3, the J call TRBJ2-5, with 8 bases aligning to TRBD2. The CDR3 runs 16 residues. Germline loops: CDR1 SGHTA, CDR2 FQGTGA. After removal of 0 bases from V and 7 bases from J, the junction contained 10 bases not matched to a gene. As DNA, the CDR3 is TGTGCCAGCAGCTTAACTTCGGGAGGGCCAGGAGGGACCCAGTACTTC. It translates to CASSLTSGGPGGTQYF.

The chain employs TRBV27 and TRBJ1-2, with TRBD1 as a possible D gene (6 bases). The CDR3 covers 13 residues. The germline V and J ends were trimmed by 6 bases and 7 bases, with 15 bases remaining between them. Germline lookup yields CDR1 MNHEY and CDR2 SMNVEV (reference sequence). CDR3 amino acids: CASSLRGGSGYTF. The DNA of the CDR3 is TGTGCCAGCAGCTTGAGGGGGGGTTCTGGCTACACCTTC.

The CDR3 loop reads CASSAGLGVFVDEQFF. The CDR3 nucleotides are TGTGCCAGCAGTGCGGGACTGGGAGTTTTCGTTGATGAGCAGTTCTTC. J is TRBJ2-1 and V is TRBV27, with a possible D match to TRBD2 (6 bases). V gave up 5 bases and J gave up 8 bases, with 22 bases separating them. CDR1 is MNHEY, CDR2 SMNVEV, per germline (reference sequence). This CDR3 spans 16 amino acids.

The CDR3 reads CASRTLLRTEAFF. The CDR3 DNA is TGTGCCAGCAGGACCCTGTTGAGGACTGAAGCTTTCTTT. The chain combines TRBV2 with TRBJ1-1; D remains unclear. V was clipped by 6 bases and J by 5 bases, with 13 bases between them. This CDR3 contains 13 residues. CDR1 is SNHLY and CDR2 is FYNNEI in the germline V gene. The full variable domain, completed using reference TRBV2 and TRBJ1-1, is EPEVTQTPSHQVTQMGQEVILRCVPISNHLYFYWYRQILGQKVEFLVSFYNNEISEKSEIFDDQFSVERPDGSNFTLKIRSTKLEDSAMYFCASRTLLRTEAFFGQGTRLTVV.

The rearrangement links TRBV4-3 to TRBJ2-3, with 8 bases lining up with TRBD2. With 4 bases clipped from V and 0 bases from J, the junction kept 3 bases outside the gene matches. This CDR3 comprises 15 residues. Germline CDR1 reads LGHNA; CDR2 reads YSLEER. The CDR3 reads CASSLRGGSTDTQYF. The CDR3 region has the DNA TGCGCCAGCAGCCTCCGGGGGGGAAGCACAGATACGCAGTATTTT.

This clone was picked up one time. This chain uses TRBV29-1 with TRBJ2-7, with 8 nucleotides matching TRBD2. The length of the CDR3 is 14 residues. The trim removed 4 bases at V and 6 bases at J, leaving 11 bases unmatched. The germline V gene has CDR1 SQVTM and CDR2 ANQGSEA. CDR3: CSVAVAGKESEQYF. The CDR3 DNA reads TGCAGCGTTGCCGTAGCGGGAAAAGAAAGCGAGCAGTACTTC.

This sequence joins TRBV4-1 and TRBJ2-1; 10 positions agree with TRBD2. The CDR3 contains 16 residues. Trimming removed 0 bases from V and 3 bases from J; junction bases left unmatched: 2. Germline loops: CDR1 MGHRA, CDR2 YSYEKL. The CDR3 reads CASSQEASGSYNEQFF. The CDR3 nucleotides are TGCGCCAGCAGCCAAGAAGCTAGCGGGAGCTACAATGAGCAGTTCTTC.

The V gene is TRBV30, the J gene TRBJ1-1; no definite D call. This CDR3 contains 11 residues. V lost 1 base and J 4 bases, leaving 4 bases between the germline ends. The germline gives CDR1 GTSNPN, CDR2 SVGIG (reference sequence). The CDR3 sequence is CAWSGPTEAFF. CDR3 DNA: TGTGCCTGGAGTGGGCCCACTGAAGCTTTCTTT.

This sequence joins TRBV3-1 (or the pseudogene TRBV3-2) and TRBJ1-1, with 8 bases matching TRBD1. CDR1 is LGHDT and CDR2 is YNNKEL in the germline V gene (reference sequence). The CDR3 has 16 amino acids. With V trimmed by 4 bases and J by 1 base, 8 bases remained unmatched. The CDR3 sequence: CASSLRSGGKNTEAFF. CDR3 in DNA: TGTGCCAGCAGCCTACGATCAGGGGGCAAGAACACTGAAGCTTTCTTT.

The chain has TRBV4-3 and TRBJ1-1, with D uncertain. This CDR3 comprises 16 residues. V was trimmed by 0 bases and J by 0 bases, leaving 11 bases between them. CDR1 is LGHNA and CDR2 is YSLEER in the germline V gene. CDR3 sequence reads: CASSQEFPQMNTEAFF. The CDR3 DNA follows: TGCGCCAGCAGCCAAGAGTTCCCCCAGATGAACACTGAAGCTTTCTTT.

The chain carries TRBV3-1 (or the pseudogene TRBV3-2) and TRBJ1-2; D perhaps matches TRBD1 (6 bases). The CDR3 length is 14 residues. Germline CDR1 LGHDT, CDR2 YNNKEL (reference sequence). With 3 bases removed from V and 5 bases from J, the gap between germline ends came to 13 bases. CDR3 sequence reads: CASSQADRKYGYTF. The CDR3 region has the DNA TGTGCCAGCAGCCAGGCAGACAGGAAGTATGGCTACACCTTC.

Ten or more counts support this clone. The chain employs TRBV27 and TRBJ2-2; the D is unclear. This CDR3 contains 14 residues. V lost 5 bases, J lost 1 base, and 8 bases lay in between. CDR1 MNHEY and CDR2 SMNVEV come from the germline V gene (reference sequence). The CDR3 reads CASSPRRNTGELFF. CDR3 sequence (DNA): TGTGCCAGCAGTCCGCGCCGGAACACCGGGGAGCTGTTTTTT.

This sequence joins TRBV5-1 and TRBJ2-5; a possible D gene is TRBD1 (5 bases). The CDR3 is 15 residues long. V was clipped by 2 bases and J by 5 bases, with 16 bases between them. Germline assignment: CDR1 SGHRS and CDR2 YFSETQ. The CDR3 DNA sequence: TGCGCCAGCAGCTTCCCGACAGTCAGCCACGAGACCCAGTACTTC. It yields the protein CASSFPTVSHETQYF.

This chain uses TRBV5-4 with TRBJ1-6; D is possibly TRBD1 (5 bases). Trimming removed 0 bases at V and 9 bases at J, with 10 bases between. This CDR3 is built from 14 residues. Germline V gives CDR1 SGHNT, CDR2 YYREEE (reference sequence). The CDR3 here is CASSLGQLGSPLHF. The CDR3 DNA is TGTGCCAGCAGCTTGGGACAGCTTGGTTCACCCCTCCACTTT.

The chain carries TRBV19 and TRBJ2-7; 9 bases map to TRBD2. Germline CDR1 is LNHDA and CDR2 is SQIVND (reference sequence). The CDR3 sequence is 15 residues long. Losses at the gene ends were 3 bases for V and 3 bases for J; bases not matched to a gene: 6. CDR3 region: CASSIASGVNYEQYF. In DNA form, the CDR3 reads TGTGCCAGTAGTATCGCTAGCGGGGTCAACTACGAGCAGTACTTC.

The chain employs TRBV11-2 and TRBJ2-2; D remains unclear. Germline V CDR1 and CDR2: SGHAT, FQNNGV. V was trimmed by 4 bases and J by 6 bases, leaving 9 bases between them. CDR3 length equals 13 residues. CDR3 coding DNA: TGTGCCAGCAGCTCAAGAAGCCCCGGGGAGCTGTTTTTT. This codes for CASSSRSPGELFF.